Listed here are 10 T cell receptor beta chains from one sample, sequenced in a study of neurological immune-mediated disorders. TCRdb called the 5' RACE reads again in MiXCR, with one record for every CDR3 protein. Among around 10,000 distinct CDR3 sequences listed, more than 20% were seen once. Specimen: CD8+ T cells from blood. The receptors stem from a woman aged 60-75 years with HTLV-1-associated myelopathy (HAM/TSP).

This clonotype was counted ten times or more. V and J are TRBV5-1 and TRBJ2-5, with D perhaps being TRBD1 or TRBD2 (5 bases each). The CDR3 has 16 residues. V lost 2 bases to trimming and J lost 5 bases, with 19 bases between them. CDR1 and CDR2 from the germline V gene are SGHRS and YFSETQ. For the CDR3, the DNA is TGCGCCAGCAGCTTATTGGGAGAAGGGGAACGGGAGACCCAGTACTTC. It yields the protein CASSLLGEGERETQYF.

This clonotype was detected many times. The rearrangement links TRBV29-1 to TRBJ2-5; TRBD2 is a possible D gene (7 bases). This CDR3 region has 13 residues. The V end lost 3 bases, the J end lost 7 bases, and 15 bases lay between the germline ends. Germline CDR1 and CDR2: SQVTM and ANQGSEA. The CDR3 DNA sequence: TGCAGCGTTGATCTCGGGGGGCCTTCGACCCAGTACTTC. Residues: CSVDLGGPSTQYF.

This clonotype appeared many times. The rearrangement joins TRBV7-2 to TRBJ1-5, with 8 bases identical to TRBD1. The V gene's germline CDR1 is SGHTA and CDR2 FQGNSA. This CDR3 has 15 residues. V dropped 2 bases and J dropped 6; count of bases not matched to a gene: 6. CDR3 sequence reads: CASSLNRGITQPQHF. CDR3 sequence (DNA): TGTGCCAGCAGCTTAAACAGGGGGATCACTCAGCCCCAGCATTTT.

This clonotype was seen repeatedly, ten times or more. The chain combines TRBV7-2 with TRBJ2-7, with D possibly TRBD1 on 5 matching bases. Germline V CDR1 and CDR2: SGHTA, FQGNSA. The CDR3 loop spans 14 amino acids. The V gene lost 2 bases and the J gene lost 3 bases, with 11 bases spanning the gap. The CDR3 loop reads CASSLKTDRYEQYF. The DNA of the CDR3 is TGTGCCAGCAGCTTAAAGACAGATCGCTACGAGCAGTACTTC.

The table lists this clonotype with many counts. J is TRBJ1-2 and V is TRBV7-3, with 8 positions matching TRBD1. Trimming took 3 bases from V and 6 from J; bases not matched to a gene: 3. CDR3 size: 13 residues. Germline CDR1 and CDR2: SGHTA and FQGTGA. The CDR3: CASSFGQGNGYTF. The CDR3 nucleotides read TGTGCCAGCAGCTTCGGACAGGGAAATGGCTACACCTTC. Full variable domain (outside the CDR3, taken from reference TRBV7-3 and TRBJ1-2): GAGVSQTPSNKVTEKGKYVELRCDPISGHTALYWYRQSLGQGPEFLIYFQGTGAADDSGLPNDRFFAVRPEGSVSTLKIQRTERGDSAVYLCASSFGQGNGYTFGSGTRLTVV.

This clonotype was seen ten or more times. The chain has TRBV20-1 and TRBJ2-1; 7 bases line up with TRBD1. The V gene end was trimmed by 5 bases and the J gene end by 4 bases; junction bases not matched to a gene: 11. The CDR3 is 15 residues long. The germline V gene has CDR1 DFQATT and CDR2 SNEGSKA (reference sequence). CDR3 nucleotides: TGCAGTGCTGACCTCCGGGACAGACCTTACAATGAGCAGTTCTTC. It is translated as CSADLRDRPYNEQFF.

This rearrangement joins TRBV5-6 to TRBJ2-7, with D unresolved. CDR1 and CDR2 (germline): SGHDT, YYEEEE. The V end was cut by 2 bases, the J end by 5 bases, with 8 bases between. This CDR3 spans 12 amino acids. CDR3 DNA sequence: TGTGCCAGCAGCTTTATCAGAGACGAGCAGTACTTC. It yields the protein CASSFIRDEQYF.

This clonotype has at least ten counts. The chain couples TRBV5-1 to TRBJ2-1, with a tentative D call TRBD1 (6 bases). Deletions cut 2 bases from V and 3 bases from J, with 9 bases between. CDR1 and CDR2 from the germline V gene are SGHRS and YFSETQ. The CDR3 covers 14 residues. For the CDR3, the DNA is TGCGCCAGCAGCTTAAGACAGGACTACAATGAGCAGTTCTTC. Protein sequence: CASSLRQDYNEQFF.

This clonotype was seen ten or more times. The chain carries TRBV10-1 and TRBJ2-1; D unresolved. Between the trimmed V and J ends, which lost 2 bases and 9 bases, there was a span of 14 bases. Germline CDR1 WNHNN, CDR2 SYGVQD (reference sequence). CDR3 length: 14 amino acids. The CDR3 loop is CASSEKGMVREQFF. The DNA of the CDR3 is TGCGCCAGCAGTGAGAAGGGTATGGTCCGTGAGCAGTTCTTC.

This clonotype is termed medium-sized. The chain links TRBV7-9 to TRBJ1-2; a weak D match, TRBD1 (6 bases). Germline V gene sequence: CDR1 SEHNR, CDR2 FQNEAQ (reference sequence). The CDR3 runs to 13 residues. The V end lost 4 bases, the J end lost 6 bases, and 12 bases lay between the germline ends. For the CDR3, the DNA is TGTGCCAGCAGCTACAGGGAAAAGAATGGCTACACCTTC. This translates into CASSYREKNGYTF.